Presented here are 14 T cell receptor beta chains from one specimen sequenced in a study of T cells in Graves' hyperthyroidism and ophthalmopathy. The source material, RNA transcripts, was used to amplify TCR beta CDR3 regions. HTBI primers were the set used in a first-round RT-PCR of the TCR CDR3. MiXCR, run by TCRdb on the multiplex PCR reads, gives a single entry per CDR3 protein. The sample records about 640,000 distinct CDR3 sequences, 45% being singletons. The specimen sequenced was peripheral blood or thyroid tissue (not recorded which). The receptor set was obtained from an adult man with Graves' disease, either hyperthyroidism or ophthalmopathy (not recorded which).

In the case of this clonotype: A much larger clone is a single base away; this may be a read error. V gene TRBV7-8 combines with J gene TRBJ2-7; possibly TRBD2 for D (5 bases). This CDR3 spans 14 amino acids. From germline, CDR1 is SGHVS and CDR2 FQNEAQ. The CDR3 DNA reads TGTGCCAACAGCCCCGGGTCCCAGCGGTACGAGCAGTACTTC. This encodes CANSPGSQRYEQYF. Drawing the rest from reference TRBV7-8 and TRBJ2-7, the complete variable domain is GAGVSQSPRYKVAKRGQDVALRCDPISGHVSLFWYQQALGQGPEFLTYFQNEAQLDKSGLPSDRFFAERPEGSVSTLKIQRTQQEDSAVYLCANSPGSQRYEQYFGPGTRLTVT.

The V and J genes are TRBV9 and TRBJ1-2; TRBD1 agrees at 9 bases. CDR1 is SGDLS and CDR2 is YYNGEE in the germline V gene. With 4 bases clipped from V and 2 bases from J, the junction kept 6 bases outside the gene matches. This CDR3 spans 15 amino acids. The CDR3 loop is CASSTGTGLNYGYTF. The CDR3 nucleotides are TGTGCCAGCAGCACCGGGACAGGGTTGAACTATGGCTACACCTTC.

This clonotype came up many times. The rearrangement joins TRBV10-3 to TRBJ2-7; 7 bases fit TRBD1. The ends lost 10 bases at V and 7 bases at J; junction bases unmatched: 10. In germline, CDR1 is ENHRY, CDR2 SYGVKD. The CDR3 runs to 12 residues. DNA for the CDR3: TGTGCCACCCAAACGACAGGGAAGGAGCAGTACTTC. Translation gives CATQTTGKEQYF.

Here the CDR3 DNA reads TGTGCCAGCATCCTCCTCCCCACAGGGAGTCGGGAGACCCAGTACTTC. It yields the protein CASILLPTGSRETQYF. The rearrangement links TRBV6-5 to TRBJ2-5; the D gene is possibly TRBD1 (6 bases). From germline, CDR1 is MNHEY and CDR2 SVGAGI. Trimming left V 7 bases short and J 5 bases short, with 23 bases between. The CDR3 runs to 16 residues.

In this sample, this clonotype turned up many times. The chain joins TRBV10-1 to TRBJ1-2; TRBD1 agrees at 8 bases. The CDR3 consists of 17 residues. Per the germline V gene, CDR1 is WNHNN and CDR2 is SYGVQD (reference sequence). V shed 6 bases, J shed 3 bases, and the junction held 15 bases outside the gene matches. The CDR3 nucleotides are TGCGCCAGCAGGCGTACGAGCGGACAGGGCTTACACTATGGCTACACCTTC. Translated: CASRRTSGQGLHYGYTF.

This clonotype showed up just a few times. V is TRBV7-9 and J is TRBJ1-1, with D possibly matching TRBD1 (5 bases). Germline values: CDR1 SEHNR, CDR2 FQNEAQ (reference sequence). The CDR3 contains 12 residues. Trimming removed 6 bases from V and 7 bases from J, with 12 bases in between. The CDR3 protein is CASSQTGVEAFF. The DNA for the CDR3 is TGTGCCAGCAGTCAAACAGGAGTTGAAGCTTTCTTT.

This clonotype has just a few counts. The V call is TRBV19, the J call TRBJ2-7, with D possibly TRBD1 on 5 matching bases. Trimming removed 4 bases at V and 0 bases at J, with 13 bases between. The CDR3 has 15 amino acids. Per germline, CDR1 LNHDA and CDR2 SQIVND (reference sequence). The CDR3 DNA reads as TGTGCCAGTAGTACCCGACAGACTGGCTCCTACGAGCAGTACTTC. Translation gives CASSTRQTGSYEQYF.

With regard to this clonotype: A much more abundant neighbour one base away suggests this may be a read error. The chain links TRBV15 to TRBJ1-2; D unresolved. The CDR3 sequence is 16 residues long. Germline V gene data show CDR1 as LNHNV and CDR2 as YYDKDF (reference sequence). V was pared by 6 bases and J by 4 bases, with 21 bases between. The DNA of the CDR3 is TGTGCCACCAGTACCGACCTGAGACACACCAGCTATGGCTACACCTTC. Amino acid sequence: CATSTDLRHTSYGYTF.

V gene TRBV12-3 or TRBV12-4 combines with J gene TRBJ2-7, with D maybe TRBD2 (6 bases). The CDR3 totals 15 residues. Trimming left V 6 bases short and J 5 bases short, with 20 bases between. CDR3 amino acids: CASSLWTGVGHEQYF. The CDR3 DNA reads as TGTGCCAGCAGCCTATGGACGGGGGTGGGCCACGAGCAGTACTTC.

In this sample, this clonotype turned up many times. The V call is TRBV2, the J call TRBJ1-6; 7 bases map to TRBD1. The CDR3 contains 15 residues. Germline loops: CDR1 SNHLY, CDR2 FYNNEI. J gave up 6 bases and V 6 bases, and 8 bases lay outside the gene matches. In nucleotides, the CDR3 is TGTGCCAGCAGGGGCCGGGACAGCGGTAATTCACCCCTCCACTTT. Its translation: CASRGRDSGNSPLHF. Drawing the rest from reference TRBV2 and TRBJ1-6, the complete variable domain is EPEVTQTPSHQVTQMGQEVILRCVPISNHLYFYWYRQILGQKVEFLVSFYNNEISEKSEIFDDQFSVERPDGSNFTLKIRSTKLEDSAMYFCASRGRDSGNSPLHFGNGTRLTVT.

The gene calls are TRBV6-6 and TRBJ2-7, with D possibly being TRBD2 (6 bases). V lost 8 bases and J lost 0, with 11 bases in between. The CDR3 extends over 13 amino acids. The V gene's germline CDR1 is MNHNY and CDR2 SVGAGI (reference sequence). The CDR3 region is CASFSGGSYEQYF. The CDR3 region has the DNA TGTGCCAGCTTCTCCGGGGGCTCCTACGAGCAGTACTTC.

This clonotype has more than one count but fewer than ten. The rearrangement links TRBV7-8 to TRBJ1-4; D is ambiguous. This CDR3 spans 13 amino acids. Germline V gives CDR1 SGHVS, CDR2 FQNEAQ. V was shortened by 0 bases and J by 7 bases, with 6 bases between the two germline ends. CDR3 in amino acids: CASSLAIREKLFF. The CDR3 coding sequence is TGTGCCAGCAGCTTAGCTATTCGTGAAAAACTGTTTTTT.

The V gene is TRBV4-1, the J gene TRBJ2-2; maybe TRBD2 (5 bases). CDR1 is MGHRA, CDR2 YSYEKL, per germline. V lost 1 base and J lost 1, with 13 bases in between. The CDR3 sequence is 17 residues long. CDR3 sequence (DNA): TGCGCCAGCAGCCAAGGGTTACGGAGGCAGAACACCGGGGAGCTGTTTTTT. Amino acids: CASSQGLRRQNTGELFF.

This clonotype was seen once. The rearrangement uses TRBV4-1 and TRBJ1-6, with D hard to call. V was cut by 0 bases and J by 7 bases, with 13 bases left in between. The CDR3 is 16 residues long. Germline V CDR1 and CDR2: MGHRA, YSYEKL. The CDR3: CASSQEGALGNSPLHF. The DNA of the CDR3 is TGCGCCAGCAGCCAAGAAGGAGCGCTTGGAAATTCACCCCTCCACTTT.